This record covers a single T cell receptor (beta chain). The junction shows a germline mismatch at one end, possibly a read error. This specimen belongs to a study of blood T cell repertoires in COVID-19. Study as a whole: COVID-19 samples, acute and convalescent, were from the United States, Italy and Spain.

Study processing details: Amplification with reference gene primers provided the estimates of nucleated cell counts. Assay used: immunoSEQ multiplex PCR; TCRdb lists only in-frame clones, some missing. V and J calls plus clone size are reproduced from that table; the DNA served to infer D and trimming. The table has 250,000 or so clones, about 91% seen once. The germline gives CDR1 SGHNT, CDR2 YYREEE (reference sequence). There are 16 residues in the CDR3. The clonotype originates from an elderly man with acute or convalescent COVID-19. The rearrangement uses TRBV5-4 and TRBJ2-2; 7 bases agree with TRBD1. Sequencing was performed on peripheral blood. This CDR3 is CASSYPGTVNSGELFF. In DNA form, the CDR3 reads TGTGCCAGCAGCTACCCCGGGACAGTTAACAGCGGGGAGCTGTTTTTT. Using reference TRBV5-4 and TRBJ2-2 for the parts outside the CDR3, the full variable domain is ETGVTQSPTHLIKTRGQQVTLRCSSQSGHNTVSWYQQALGQGPQFIFQYYREEENGRGNFPPRFSGLQFPNYSSELNVNALELDDSALYLCASSYPGTVNSGELFFGEGSRLTVL.